This T cell receptor (beta chain) derives from a study of blood T cell repertoires in COVID-19 (TCRdb year 2020). Broadly, across the study: The collaborator samples originated in the United States, Italy and Spain and spanned the acute and convalescent phases of COVID-19. The material from the prospective study consisted of cDNA or gDNA derived from T cells, B-cell-depleted T cells, or PBMCs. The dataset comprised deeply sampled blood TCRbeta repertoires from subjects exposed to, actively infected with, or recovered from COVID-19. The repertoires were released in a freely available public database meant as a resource for research on the immune response to SARS-CoV-2. Samples were obtained from the ongoing ImmuneRACE study (first 160 participants) and from over a thousand subjects provided by 6 global collaborators. Nearly every sample came with metadata listing a de-identified subject ID, COVID-19 status, age in years and sex. Where available, HLA class I and class II types were taken from metadata supplied by the sample provider and were not determined by assay-based typing.

Points on this clone: What this receptor recognizes is not known. No base qualities exist here, and no much larger clone lies one base off it.

Each collaborating institution followed its own protocols to collect whole blood in K2EDTA tubes. For TCRbeta analysis, collaborator samples were shipped as frozen whole blood, as isolated PBMCs, or as DNA extracted from either sample type. CDR1 is given as KGHDR and CDR2 as SFDVKD, both from the germline V gene. Taken from cysteine to phenylalanine, the CDR3 has 17 residues. Of all the DNA, just the CDR3 is kept, 51 bases in frame from base 1. Germline trimming: 4 bases from V, 5 bases from J; junction bases outside gene matches: 11. TCRbeta CDR3 regions were amplified from genomic DNA using the immunoSEQ Assay, a bias-controlled multiplex PCR. The authors processed their data as follows. The number of nucleated cells in each sample was estimated by amplification of reference gene primers within the assay. Sequence reads were collapsed and filtered to measure the absolute abundance of every unique TCRbeta CDR3 rearrangement. For each sample, productive Simpson clonality was calculated by taking the square root of Simpson's diversity index across productive rearrangements. TCRdb's version of the immuneACCESS table is confined to in-frame rearrangements and falls short of the full clone set. An unresolved V gene accounts for under half of the shortfall where checked; the remainder is of unknown origin. V and J calls and clone size are given by that table; D and trimming were obtained from the DNA. The sample profile shows about 150,000 clones; roughly nine tenths of them were found once. The ten largest account for roughly 15% of the sample.

Study-wide conclusions, independent of this receptor: The quantity of clinical and demographic metadata differed by source and by participant and was supplied without curation.

Material for sequencing was peripheral blood. The TCR originated in a woman between 35 and 50 years old with acute or convalescent COVID-19. This chain is built from TRBV24-1 and TRBJ2-2, with 8 middle bases fitting TRBD1. The CDR3 region reads CATSDNNDRGWTGELFF. The sequence in DNA is TGTGCCACCAGTGACAATAACGACAGGGGATGGACCGGGGAGCTGTTTTTT.